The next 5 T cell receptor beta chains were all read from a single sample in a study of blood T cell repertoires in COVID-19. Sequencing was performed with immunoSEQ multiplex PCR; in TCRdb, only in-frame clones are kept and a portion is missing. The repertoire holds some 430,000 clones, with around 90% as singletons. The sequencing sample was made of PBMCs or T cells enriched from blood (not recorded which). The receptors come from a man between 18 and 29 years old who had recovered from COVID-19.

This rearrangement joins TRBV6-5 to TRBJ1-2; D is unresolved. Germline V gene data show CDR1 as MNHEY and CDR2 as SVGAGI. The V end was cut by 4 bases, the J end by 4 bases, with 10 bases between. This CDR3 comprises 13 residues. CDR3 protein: CASSSLSGYGYTF. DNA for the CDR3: TGTGCCAGCAGTTCTCTCTCCGGCTATGGCTACACCTTC.

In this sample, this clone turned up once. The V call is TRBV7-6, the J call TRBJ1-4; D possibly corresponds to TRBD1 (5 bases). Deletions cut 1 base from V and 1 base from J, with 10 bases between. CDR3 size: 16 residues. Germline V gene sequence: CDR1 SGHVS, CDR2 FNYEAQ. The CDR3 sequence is CASSLDVGGTNEKLFF. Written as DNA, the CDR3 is TGTGCCAGCAGCTTAGATGTGGGGGGAACTAATGAAAAACTGTTTTTT. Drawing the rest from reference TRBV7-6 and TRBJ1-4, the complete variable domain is GAGVSQSPRYKVTKRGQDVALRCDPISGHVSLYWYRQALGQGPEFLTYFNYEAQQDKSGLPNDRFSAERPEGSISTLTIQRTEQRDSAMYRCASSLDVGGTNEKLFFGSGTQLSVL.

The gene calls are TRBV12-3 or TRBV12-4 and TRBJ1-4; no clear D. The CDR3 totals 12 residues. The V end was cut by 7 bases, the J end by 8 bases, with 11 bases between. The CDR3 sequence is CASTYGGEKLFF. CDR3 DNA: TGTGCCAGCACCTATGGAGGGGAAAAACTGTTTTTT.

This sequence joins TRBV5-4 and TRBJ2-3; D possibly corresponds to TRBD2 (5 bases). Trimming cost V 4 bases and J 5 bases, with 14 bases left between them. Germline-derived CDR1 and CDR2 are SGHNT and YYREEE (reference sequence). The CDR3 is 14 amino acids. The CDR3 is CASSIARAGDTQYF. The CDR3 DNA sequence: TGTGCCAGCAGCATCGCTCGCGCGGGAGATACGCAGTATTTT.

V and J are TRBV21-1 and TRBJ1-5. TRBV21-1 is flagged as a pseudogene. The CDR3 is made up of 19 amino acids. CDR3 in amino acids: CASSNSSGGVDFSNQPQHF. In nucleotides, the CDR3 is TGTGCCAGCAGCAATTCCTCCGGGGGGGTCGACTTTAGCAATCAGCCCCAGCATTTT.